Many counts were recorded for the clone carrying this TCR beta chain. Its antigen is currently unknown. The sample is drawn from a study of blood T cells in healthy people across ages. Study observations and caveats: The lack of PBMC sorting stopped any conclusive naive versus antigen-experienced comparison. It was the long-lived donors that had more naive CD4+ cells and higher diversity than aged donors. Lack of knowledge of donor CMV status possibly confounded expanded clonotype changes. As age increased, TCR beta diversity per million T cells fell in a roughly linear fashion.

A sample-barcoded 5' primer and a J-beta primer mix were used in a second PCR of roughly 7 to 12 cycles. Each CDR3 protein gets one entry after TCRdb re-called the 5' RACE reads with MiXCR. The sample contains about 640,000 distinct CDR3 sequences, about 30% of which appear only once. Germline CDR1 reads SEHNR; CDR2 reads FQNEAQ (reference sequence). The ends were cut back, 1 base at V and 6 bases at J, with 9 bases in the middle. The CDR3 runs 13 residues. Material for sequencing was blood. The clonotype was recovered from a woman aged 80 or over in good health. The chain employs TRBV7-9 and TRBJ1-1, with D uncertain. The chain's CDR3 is CASSLGVAAEAFF. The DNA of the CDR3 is TGTGCCAGCAGCTTAGGGGTGGCGGCTGAAGCTTTCTTT. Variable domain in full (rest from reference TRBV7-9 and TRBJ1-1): DTGVSQNPRHKITKRGQNVTFRCDPISEHNRLYWYRQTLGQGPEFLTYFQNEAQLEKSRLLSDRFSAERPKGSFSTLEIQRTEQGDSAMYLCASSLGVAAEAFFGQGTRLTVV.